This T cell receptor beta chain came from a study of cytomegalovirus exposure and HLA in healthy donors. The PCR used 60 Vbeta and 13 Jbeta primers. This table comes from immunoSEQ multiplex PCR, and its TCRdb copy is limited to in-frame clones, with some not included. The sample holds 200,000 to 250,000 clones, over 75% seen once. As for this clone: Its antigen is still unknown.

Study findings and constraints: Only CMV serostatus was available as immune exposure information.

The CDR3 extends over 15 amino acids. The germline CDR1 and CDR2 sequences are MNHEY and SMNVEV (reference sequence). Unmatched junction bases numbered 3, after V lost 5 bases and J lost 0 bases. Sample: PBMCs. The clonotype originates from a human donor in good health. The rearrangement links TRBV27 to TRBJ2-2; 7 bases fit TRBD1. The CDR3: CASSRTGSNTGELFF. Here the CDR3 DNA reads TGTGCCAGCAGTAGGACAGGATCGAACACCGGGGAGCTGTTTTTT.